A single sample gave rise to the 20 T cell receptor beta chains below, sequenced in a study of CD8 T cells in ankylosing spondylitis. TCRdb re-called the 5' RACE reads through MiXCR, storing one row per CDR3 protein. The sample has approximately 250,000 distinct CDR3 sequences; about 10% are singletons. The sample consisted of blood, either unsorted or a sorted T cell fraction (not recorded which). The receptor set was obtained from a male donor with ankylosing spondylitis or in good health (not recorded which).

This clonotype was recorded at least ten times. The junction departs from germline at one end; a sequencing error may be responsible. This chain links TRBV7-6 with TRBJ2-7; tentatively, D is TRBD1 or TRBD2 (5 bases each). This CDR3 has 14 amino acids. Germline CDR1 SGHVS, CDR2 FNYEAQ. The CDR3 bases are TGTGCCAGCAGCTTCGAGGGCGCCTGGGGCAGCCAGGCCTTC. It is translated as CASSFEGAWGSQAF.

The V call is TRBV7-9, the J call TRBJ1-1, with D unclear. The CDR3 has 12 amino acids. Looked up from germline, CDR1 is SEHNR and CDR2 is FQNEAQ (reference sequence). The ends were cut back, 1 base at V and 7 bases at J, with 7 bases in the middle. The CDR3 here is CASSLGELEAFF. CDR3 DNA sequence: TGTGCCAGCAGCTTAGGGGAGCTTGAAGCTTTCTTT. Drawing the rest from reference TRBV7-9 and TRBJ1-1, the complete variable domain is DTGVSQNPRHKITKRGQNVTFRCDPISEHNRLYWYRQTLGQGPEFLTYFQNEAQLEKSRLLSDRFSAERPKGSFSTLEIQRTEQGDSAMYLCASSLGELEAFFGQGTRLTVV.

This clonotype was found many times. The chain combines TRBV10-3 with TRBJ1-4, with D unclear. Germline assignment: CDR1 ENHRY and CDR2 SYGVKD. The V end was cut by 4 bases, the J end by 5 bases, with 8 bases between. This CDR3 is built from 13 residues. The CDR3 region has the DNA TGTGCCATCAGTGTAGAGGGAAATGAAAAACTGTTTTTT. This gives the protein CAISVEGNEKLFF.

This clonotype was found a few times. The CDR3: CASSDSPISSYEQYF. The CDR3 DNA follows: TGTGCCAGCAGTGACAGCCCGATAAGCTCCTACGAGCAGTACTTC. V usage is TRBV25-1 and J usage is TRBJ2-7; unclear D gene. Trimming left V 3 bases short and J 0 bases short, with 12 bases between. There are 15 residues in the CDR3. Germline-derived CDR1 and CDR2 are MGHDK and SYGVNS.

The chain uses TRBV19 and TRBJ2-7, with D tentatively TRBD1 (5 bases). The CDR3 length is 15 residues. Trimming stripped 3 bases from V and 0 bases from J, with 12 bases between. CDR1 is LNHDA and CDR2 is SQIVND in the germline V gene (reference sequence). CDR3 in amino acids: CASSMSSQGSYEQYF. The CDR3 region has the DNA TGTGCCAGTAGTATGTCGTCGCAGGGCTCCTACGAGCAGTACTTC.

Ten or more counts support this clonotype. In DNA, the CDR3 is TGCGCCAGCAGCTTGGAATCGCGGGGCAATTACAATGAGCAGTTCTTC. Amino acid sequence: CASSLESRGNYNEQFF. This chain links TRBV5-1 with TRBJ2-1; possible D gene TRBD2, 6 bases. Trimming left V 0 bases short and J 4 bases short, with 14 bases between. Looked up from germline, CDR1 is SGHRS and CDR2 is YFSETQ. The CDR3 is 16 residues long.

As regards this clonotype: A single base separates this from a much larger clone, so it may be a read error. The J gene is TRBJ2-1, the V gene TRBV5-6; D uncertain. The germline CDR1 and CDR2 sequences are SGHDT and YYEEEE. The CDR3 loop spans 15 amino acids. Here the CDR3 DNA reads TGTGCCAGCAGCTTGGACACCAGCTCCTACAATGAGGAGTTCTTC. This sequence encodes CASSLDTSSYNEEFF. Based on the CDR3 plus reference TRBV5-6 and TRBJ2-1, the full variable domain is DAGVTQSPTHLIKTRGQQVTLRCSPKSGHDTVSWYQQALGQGPQFIFQYYEEEERQRGNFPDRFSGHQFPNYSSELNVNALLLGDSALYLCASSLDTSSYNEEFFGPGTRLTVL.

In its sample, this clonotype was seen many times. The chain joins TRBV20-1 to TRBJ2-3; the match to TRBD2 covers 7 bases. Germline V gene lookup returns CDR1 DFQATT and CDR2 SNEGSKA (reference sequence). Germline trimming cut 4 bases from V and 6 bases from J; bases unmatched to any gene: 4. There are 12 residues in the CDR3. CDR3 DNA: TGCAGTGCTACCTGGGGGGGGGATACGCAGTATTTT. Amino acids: CSATWGGDTQYF.

The gene calls are TRBV10-3 and TRBJ1-3; the D gene is possibly TRBD1 (6 bases). Trimming took off 6 bases at V and 0 bases at J, with 18 bases between the two ends. The CDR3 is 17 residues long. Germline CDR1 is ENHRY and CDR2 is SYGVKD. CDR3 coding DNA: TGTGCCATCAGCGCCATGGGGGCAGAAAGCTCTGGAAACACCATATATTTT. Its protein product is CAISAMGAESSGNTIYF.

Ten or more counts support this clonotype. The chain employs TRBV4-2 and TRBJ1-1; D is undetermined. Germline loops: CDR1 LGHNA, CDR2 YNFKEQ. The V and J ends lost 0 bases and 3 bases respectively, with 23 bases between them. This CDR3 spans 19 amino acids. CDR3 DNA: TGTGCCAGCAGCCAAGAGATGTACCGTTCTCCTTCTTGGGACACTGAAGCTTTCTTT. Its translation: CASSQEMYRSPSWDTEAFF.

This clonotype came up many times. The chain employs TRBV10-3 and TRBJ2-2; no firm D call. Trimming took off 6 bases at V and 6 bases at J, with 11 bases between the two ends. Germline V gene data show CDR1 as ENHRY and CDR2 as SYGVKD. The CDR3 contains 13 residues. For the CDR3, the DNA is TGTGCCATCAGGACGGACGTCGCCGGGGAGCTGTTTTTT. It encodes CAIRTDVAGELFF.

This clonotype was detected ten times or more. V gene TRBV7-8 combines with J gene TRBJ2-7; no clear D. The CDR3 contains 16 residues. V lost 1 base and J lost 6, with 19 bases in between. Germline V CDR1 and CDR2: SGHVS, FQNEAQ. CDR3 residues: CASSLGPTIISGEQYF. The CDR3 DNA reads TGTGCCAGCAGCTTAGGTCCTACTATAATCTCGGGCGAGCAGTACTTC.

This clonotype was seen a few times. The chain recombines TRBV2 with TRBJ2-7; the D gene is possibly TRBD2 (6 bases). The CDR3 runs 14 residues. Germline-derived CDR1 and CDR2 are SNHLY and FYNNEI. V was pared by 0 bases and J by 6 bases, with 12 bases between. CDR3 DNA: TGTGCCAGCAGTGAAGCATCACCGCGGGGCGAGCAGTACTTC. Translating gives CASSEASPRGEQYF.

This clonotype was found many times. The chain combines TRBV7-9 with TRBJ1-2; D is undetermined. The germline V and J ends were trimmed by 1 base and 3 bases, with 6 bases remaining between them. Germline CDR1 SEHNR, CDR2 FQNEAQ (reference sequence). The CDR3 loop spans 13 amino acids. Written as DNA, the CDR3 is TGTGCCAGCAGCTTAGAAACAGACTATGGCTACACCTTC. Protein product: CASSLETDYGYTF.

This clonotype showed up many times. V gene TRBV10-3 combines with J gene TRBJ1-5; 7 bases agree with TRBD1. The CDR3 runs to 15 residues. V was pared by 3 bases and J by 5 bases, with 7 bases of the junction left unmatched. The V gene's germline CDR1 is ENHRY and CDR2 SYGVKD. The CDR3 DNA reads TGTGCCATCAGTGAATCGACAGGGTCATATCAGCCCCAGCATTTT. This codes for CAISESTGSYQPQHF.

CDR3 region: CASSESRVRGTEAFF. Here the CDR3 DNA reads TGCGCCAGCAGTGAGTCCAGGGTACGAGGCACTGAAGCTTTCTTT. The chain carries TRBV10-1 and TRBJ1-1; a weak D match, TRBD1 (5 bases). CDR3 length: 15 residues. Trimming removed 0 bases at V and 4 bases at J, with 12 bases between. Germline values: CDR1 WNHNN, CDR2 SYGVQD (reference sequence).

This clonotype was seen repeatedly, ten times or more. This chain links TRBV6-5 with TRBJ2-5; D may correspond to TRBD1 or TRBD2 (6 bases each). This CDR3 has 15 amino acids. V dropped 0 bases and J dropped 6 bases, with 14 bases sitting between them. Germline-derived CDR1 and CDR2 are MNHEY and SVGAGI. The CDR3 reads CASSYSRGPSKTQYF. The DNA of the CDR3 is TGTGCCAGCAGTTACTCTCGGGGGCCTAGTAAGACCCAGTACTTC.

DNA of the CDR3: TGTGCCAGCAGCTTGGGACAGGGGTTTACAGATACGCAGTATTTT. This translates into CASSLGQGFTDTQYF. V gene TRBV7-2 combines with J gene TRBJ2-3; TRBD1 aligns across 10 bases. Per germline, CDR1 SGHTA and CDR2 FQGNSA. J was trimmed by 3 bases and V by 3 bases; bases with no gene match: 3. The CDR3 extends over 15 amino acids.

This clonotype was counted many times. This rearrangement joins TRBV4-2 to TRBJ1-2; D might be TRBD1 (5 bases). The V gene lost 0 bases and the J gene lost 1 base, with 15 bases spanning the gap. The length of the CDR3 is 17 residues. Germline V lookup: CDR1 LGHNA, CDR2 YNFKEQ. CDR3 DNA: TGTGCCAGCAGCCAAGAAAATTTAGGGACGGTTAACTATGGCTACACCTTC. Its protein is CASSQENLGTVNYGYTF.

This clonotype was seen more than once but under ten times. The rearrangement uses TRBV10-3 and TRBJ1-1; D remains unclear. From germline, CDR1 is ENHRY and CDR2 SYGVKD. Trimming removed 4 bases from V and 1 base from J, with 4 bases in between. This CDR3 spans 12 amino acids. DNA for the CDR3: TGTGCCATCAGTGGAGGGAACACTGAAGCTTTCTTT. Translated: CAISGGNTEAFF.